Below are 9 T cell receptor beta chains sequenced from a single sample in a study of blood T cell repertoires in COVID-19. Generated by immunoSEQ multiplex PCR, the TCRdb table keeps only in-frame clones and is missing some. The sample lists 65,000 to 70,000 clones, 80% to 90% occurring once. The sample was peripheral blood. The receptors shown here come from a woman in her fifties or sixties with acute or convalescent COVID-19.

This chain links TRBV12-3 or TRBV12-4 with TRBJ1-4; 7 bases match TRBD1. CDR3 length: 13 amino acids. Trimming at V came to 6 bases and at J to 5 bases, leaving 3 bases not matched to a gene. CDR3 residues: CASRRQGNEKLFF. CDR3 coding DNA: TGTGCCAGCAGAAGACAGGGAAATGAAAAACTGTTTTTT.

This clone was seen a single time. The CDR3 loop reads CASNDGTAYYGYTF. CDR3 bases: TGCGCCAGCAACGATGGGACAGCTTACTATGGCTACACCTTC. The chain uses TRBV5-1 and TRBJ1-2; 7 bases map to TRBD1. Looked up from germline, CDR1 is SGHRS and CDR2 is YFSETQ. V was pared by 6 bases and J by 3 bases, with 8 bases of the junction left unmatched. CDR3 length: 14 residues.

This chain links TRBV5-4 with TRBJ2-7; 10 bases fit TRBD2. Trimming cost V 6 bases and J 4 bases; bases outside gene matches: 10. Germline CDR1 SGHNT, CDR2 YYREEE (reference sequence). This CDR3 has 15 amino acids. The CDR3: CASTRSGGAGYEQYF. CDR3 nucleotides: TGTGCCAGCACCCGCAGCGGGGGGGCCGGTTACGAGCAGTACTTC.

The chain links TRBV30 to TRBJ2-7; D is perhaps TRBD2 (5 bases). Trimming took 0 bases from V and 6 from J, leaving 9 bases between them. The length of the CDR3 is 12 residues. CDR1 is GTSNPN and CDR2 is SVGIG in the germline V gene (reference sequence). The CDR3 coding sequence is TGTGCCTGGAGTGTAACTGGAGGCGAGCAGTACTTC. Protein sequence: CAWSVTGGEQYF. The whole variable domain, filled in from reference TRBV30 and TRBJ2-7, reads SQTIHQWPATLVQPVGSPLSLECTVEGTSNPNLYWYRQAAGRGLQLLFYSVGIGQISSEVPQNLSASRPQDRQFILSSKKLLLSDSGFYLCAWSVTGGEQYFGPGTRLTVT.

This sequence joins TRBV7-2 and TRBJ1-3; 7 nucleotides match TRBD1. Per germline, CDR1 SGHTA and CDR2 FQGNSA. The trim removed 6 bases at V and 0 bases at J, leaving 5 bases unmatched. This CDR3 is 15 amino acids long. The CDR3 loop reads CASRVTGDSGNTIYF. In nucleotides, the CDR3 is TGTGCCAGCAGGGTCACAGGGGACTCTGGAAACACCATATATTTT.

This clone appeared a few times. The chain employs TRBV3-1 (or the pseudogene TRBV3-2) and TRBJ2-6; D may be TRBD1 (7 bases). This CDR3 has 18 amino acids. V lost 1 base, J lost 2 bases, and 15 bases lay in between. Germline values: CDR1 LGHDT, CDR2 YNNKEL (reference sequence). CDR3 sequence: CASSQGSGGRTGANVLTF. The CDR3, as DNA: TGTGCCAGCAGCCAAGGATCAGGGGGGAGAACTGGGGCCAACGTCCTGACTTTC.

Note on this clone: A junction end diverges from the germline sequence, so it may reflect a read error. The chain joins TRBV7-9 to TRBJ1-6; 10 bases map to TRBD1. The CDR3 consists of 17 residues. CDR1 and CDR2 from the germline V gene are SEHNR and FQNEAQ (reference sequence). The CDR3 region is CASSVAAGQGWNSPLHF. CDR3 nucleotides: TGTGCCAGCAGCGTAGCCGCGGGACAGGGGTGGAATTCACCCCTCCACTTT. The full variable domain, in which reference TRBV7-9 and TRBJ1-6 provide the parts outside the CDR3, is DTGVSQNPRHKITKRGQNVTFRCDPISEHNRLYWYRQTLGQGPEFLTYFQNEAQLEKSRLLSDRFSAERPKGSFSTLEIQRTEQGDSAMYLCASSVAAGQGWNSPLHFGNGTRLTVT.

The J gene is TRBJ1-2, the V gene TRBV10-2; 7 positions agree with TRBD1. The CDR3 runs to 15 residues. CDR1 WSHSY and CDR2 SAAADI come from the germline V gene. V lost 6 bases to trimming and J lost 2 bases; unmatched junction nucleotides: 9. CDR3 sequence: CASRATGRSNYGYTF. For the CDR3, the DNA is TGCGCCAGCAGGGCGACAGGGAGGTCCAACTATGGCTACACCTTC.

This rearrangement joins TRBV19 to TRBJ2-3; possibly TRBD2 for D (5 bases). V lost 2 bases to trimming and J lost 3 bases, with 9 bases between them. The CDR3 length is 14 residues. Per germline, CDR1 LNHDA and CDR2 SQIVND (reference sequence). CDR3 nucleotide sequence: TGTGCCAGTAGTATAAACGGGAAAACAGATACGCAGTATTTT. This translates into CASSINGKTDTQYF.